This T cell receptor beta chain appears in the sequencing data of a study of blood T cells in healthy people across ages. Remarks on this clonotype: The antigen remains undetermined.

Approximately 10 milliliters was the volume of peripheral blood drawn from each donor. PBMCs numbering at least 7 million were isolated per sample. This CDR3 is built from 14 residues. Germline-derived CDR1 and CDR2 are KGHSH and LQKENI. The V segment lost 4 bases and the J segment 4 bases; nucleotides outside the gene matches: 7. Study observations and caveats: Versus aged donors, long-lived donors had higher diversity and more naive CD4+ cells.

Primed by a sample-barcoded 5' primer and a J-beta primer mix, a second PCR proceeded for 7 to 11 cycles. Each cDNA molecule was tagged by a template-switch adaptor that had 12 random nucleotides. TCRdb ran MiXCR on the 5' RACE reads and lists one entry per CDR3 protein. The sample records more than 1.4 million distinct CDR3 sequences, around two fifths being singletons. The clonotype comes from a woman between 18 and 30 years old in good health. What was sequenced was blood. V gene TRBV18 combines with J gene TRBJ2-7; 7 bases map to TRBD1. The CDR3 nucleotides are TGTGCCAGCTCACTATCATCACAGGGGTACGAGCAGTACTTC. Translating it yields CASSLSSQGYEQYF.